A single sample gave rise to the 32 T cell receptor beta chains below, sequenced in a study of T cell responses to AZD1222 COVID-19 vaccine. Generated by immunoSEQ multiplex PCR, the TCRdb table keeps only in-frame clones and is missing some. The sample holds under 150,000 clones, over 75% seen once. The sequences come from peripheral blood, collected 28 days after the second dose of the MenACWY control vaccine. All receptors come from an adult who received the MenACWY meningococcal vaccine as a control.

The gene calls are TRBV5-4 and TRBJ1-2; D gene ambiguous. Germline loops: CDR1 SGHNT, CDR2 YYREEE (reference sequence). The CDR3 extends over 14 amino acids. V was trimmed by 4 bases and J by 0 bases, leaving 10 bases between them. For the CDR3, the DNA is TGTGCCAGCAGCCTTGATGGCTCTAACTATGGCTACACCTTC. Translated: CASSLDGSNYGYTF.

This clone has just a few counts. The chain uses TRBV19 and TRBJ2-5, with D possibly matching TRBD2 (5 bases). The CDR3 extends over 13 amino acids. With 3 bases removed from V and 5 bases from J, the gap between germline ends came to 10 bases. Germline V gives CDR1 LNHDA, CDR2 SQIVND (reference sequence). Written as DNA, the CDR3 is TGTGCCAGTAGTATCGGGGTTTCGGAGACCCAGTACTTC. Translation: CASSIGVSETQYF.

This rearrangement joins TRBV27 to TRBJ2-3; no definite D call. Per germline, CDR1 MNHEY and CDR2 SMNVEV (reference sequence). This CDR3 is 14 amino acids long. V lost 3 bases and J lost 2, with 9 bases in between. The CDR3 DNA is TGTGCCAGCAGTTTCGGGCGGATCACAGATACGCAGTATTTT. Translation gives CASSFGRITDTQYF.

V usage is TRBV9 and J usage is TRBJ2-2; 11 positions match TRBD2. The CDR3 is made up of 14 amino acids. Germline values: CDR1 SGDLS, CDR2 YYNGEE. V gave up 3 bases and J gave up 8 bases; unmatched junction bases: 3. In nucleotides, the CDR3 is TGTGCCAGCAGCGCTAGCGGGAGGAGAGGGGAGCTGTTTTTT. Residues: CASSASGRRGELFF. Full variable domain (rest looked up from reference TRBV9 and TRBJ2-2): DSGVTQTPKHLITATGQRVTLRCSPRSGDLSVYWYQQSLDQGLQFLIQYYNGEERAKGNILERFSAQQFPDLHSELNLSSLELGDSALYFCASSASGRRGELFFGEGSRLTVL.

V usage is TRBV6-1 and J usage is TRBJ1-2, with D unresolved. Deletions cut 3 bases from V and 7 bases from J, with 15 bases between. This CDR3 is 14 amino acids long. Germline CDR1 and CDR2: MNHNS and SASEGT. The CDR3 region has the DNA TGTGCCAGCAGTGAGGCCTTGAGGGTTGCTGGCTACACCTTC. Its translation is CASSEALRVAGYTF.

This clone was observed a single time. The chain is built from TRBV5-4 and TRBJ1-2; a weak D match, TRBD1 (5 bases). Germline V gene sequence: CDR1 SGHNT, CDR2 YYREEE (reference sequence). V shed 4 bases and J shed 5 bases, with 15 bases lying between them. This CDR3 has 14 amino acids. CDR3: CASSPGPTGYGYTF. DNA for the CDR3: TGTGCCAGCAGCCCAGGGCCCACCGGTTATGGCTACACCTTC.

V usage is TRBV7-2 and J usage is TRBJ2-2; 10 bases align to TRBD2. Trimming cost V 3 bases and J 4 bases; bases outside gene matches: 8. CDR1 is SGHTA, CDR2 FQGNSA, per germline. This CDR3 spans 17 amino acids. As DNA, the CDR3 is TGTGCCAGCAGCTTGAGCGGGGGGGCGGTAGGCACCGGGGAGCTGTTTTTT. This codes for CASSLSGGAVGTGELFF.

The CDR3 spells CASSSQVPANTGELFF. CDR3 nucleotides: TGCGCCAGCAGCAGTCAGGTACCTGCGAACACCGGGGAGCTGTTTTTT. The chain uses TRBV5-1 and TRBJ2-2; D is unresolved. The germline CDR1 and CDR2 sequences are SGHRS and YFSETQ. CDR3 length: 16 residues. Between the trimmed V and J ends, which lost 4 bases and 0 bases, there was a span of 13 bases. The variable domain in full, completed from reference TRBV5-1 and TRBJ2-2, reads KAGVTQTPRYLIKTRGQQVTLSCSPISGHRSVSWYQQTPGQGLQFLFEYFSETQRNKGNFPGRFSGRQFSNSRSEMNVSTLELGDSALYLCASSSQVPANTGELFFGEGSRLTVL.

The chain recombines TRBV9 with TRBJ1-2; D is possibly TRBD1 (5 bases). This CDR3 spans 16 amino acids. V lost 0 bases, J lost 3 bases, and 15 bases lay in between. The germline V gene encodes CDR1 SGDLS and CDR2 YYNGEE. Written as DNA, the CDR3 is TGTGCCAGCAGCGTAGGTGTGGAGGGGCTCGACTATGGCTACACCTTC. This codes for CASSVGVEGLDYGYTF.

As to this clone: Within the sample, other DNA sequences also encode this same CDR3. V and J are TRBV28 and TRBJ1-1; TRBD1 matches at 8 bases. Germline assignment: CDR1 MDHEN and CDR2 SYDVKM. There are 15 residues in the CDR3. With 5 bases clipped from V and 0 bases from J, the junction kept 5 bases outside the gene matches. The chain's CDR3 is CASSPRTGMNTEAFF. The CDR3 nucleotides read TGTGCCAGCAGTCCCCGGACAGGGATGAACACTGAAGCTTTCTTT.

The CDR3 nucleotides read TGCGCCAGCAGTGACCCCGGACTAGCGGGGGGCGGTAAGAATGAGCAGTTCTTC. Its protein is CASSDPGLAGGGKNEQFF. The chain couples TRBV10-2 to TRBJ2-1; the match to TRBD2 covers 14 bases. V was pared by 3 bases and J by 7 bases, with 11 bases of the junction left unmatched. The CDR3 contains 18 residues. Per the germline V gene, CDR1 is WSHSY and CDR2 is SAAADI.

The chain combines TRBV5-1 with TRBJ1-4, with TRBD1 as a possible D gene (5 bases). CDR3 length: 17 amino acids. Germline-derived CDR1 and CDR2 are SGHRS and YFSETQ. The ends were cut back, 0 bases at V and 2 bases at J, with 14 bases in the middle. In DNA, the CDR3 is TGCGCCAGCAGCTTGGAGGCAGGGAGGGCGACTAATGAAAAACTGTTTTTT. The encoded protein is CASSLEAGRATNEKLFF.

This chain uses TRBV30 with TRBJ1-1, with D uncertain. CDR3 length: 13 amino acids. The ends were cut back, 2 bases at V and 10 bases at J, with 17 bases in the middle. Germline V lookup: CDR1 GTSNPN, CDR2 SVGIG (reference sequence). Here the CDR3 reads CAWSPIISGRAFF. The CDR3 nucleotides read TGTGCCTGGAGTCCCATTATCTCGGGTAGAGCTTTCTTT.

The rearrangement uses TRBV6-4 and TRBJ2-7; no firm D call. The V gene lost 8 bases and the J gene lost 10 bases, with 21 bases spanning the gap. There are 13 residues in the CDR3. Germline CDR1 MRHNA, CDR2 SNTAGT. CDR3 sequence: CASGCNATSLQYV. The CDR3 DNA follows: TGTGCCAGCGGATGTAACGCGACGTCGTTACAGTACGTC.

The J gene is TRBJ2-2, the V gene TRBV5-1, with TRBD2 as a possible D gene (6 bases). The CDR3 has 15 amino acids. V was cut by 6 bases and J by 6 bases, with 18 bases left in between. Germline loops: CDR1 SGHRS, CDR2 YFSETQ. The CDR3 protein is CASMGGVAQSGELFF. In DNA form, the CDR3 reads TGCGCCAGCATGGGGGGAGTTGCTCAGTCCGGGGAGCTGTTTTTT.

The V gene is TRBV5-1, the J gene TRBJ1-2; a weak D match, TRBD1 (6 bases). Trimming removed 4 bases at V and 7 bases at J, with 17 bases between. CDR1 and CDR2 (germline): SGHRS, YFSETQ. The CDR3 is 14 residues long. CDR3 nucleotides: TGCGCCAGCAGCGTGATCCAGGGGAATTCTGGCTACACCTTC. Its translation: CASSVIQGNSGYTF.

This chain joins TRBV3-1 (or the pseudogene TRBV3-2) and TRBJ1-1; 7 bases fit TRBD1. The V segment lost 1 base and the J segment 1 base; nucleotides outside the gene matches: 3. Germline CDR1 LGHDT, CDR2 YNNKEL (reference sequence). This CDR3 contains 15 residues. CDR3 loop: CASSQAGGKNTEAFF. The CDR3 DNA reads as TGTGCCAGCAGCCAAGCAGGGGGAAAGAACACTGAAGCTTTCTTT.

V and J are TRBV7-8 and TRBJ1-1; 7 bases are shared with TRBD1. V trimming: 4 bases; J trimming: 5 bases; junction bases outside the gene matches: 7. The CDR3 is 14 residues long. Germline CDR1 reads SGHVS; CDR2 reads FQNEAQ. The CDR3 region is CASSSQGGGTEAFF. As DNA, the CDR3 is TGTGCCAGCAGCTCGCAGGGGGGTGGGACTGAAGCTTTCTTT.

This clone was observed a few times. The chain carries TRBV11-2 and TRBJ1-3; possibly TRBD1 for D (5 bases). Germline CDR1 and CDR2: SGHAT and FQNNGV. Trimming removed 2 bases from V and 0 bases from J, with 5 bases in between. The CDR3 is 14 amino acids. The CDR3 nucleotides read TGTGCCAGCAGCTTAACAGGCTCTGGAAACACCATATATTTT. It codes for CASSLTGSGNTIYF. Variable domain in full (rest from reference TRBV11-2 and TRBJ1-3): EAGVAQSPRYKIIEKRQSVAFWCNPISGHATLYWYQQILGQGPKLLIQFQNNGVVDDSQLPKDRFSAERLKGVDSTLKIQPAKLEDSAVYLCASSLTGSGNTIYFGEGSWLTVV.

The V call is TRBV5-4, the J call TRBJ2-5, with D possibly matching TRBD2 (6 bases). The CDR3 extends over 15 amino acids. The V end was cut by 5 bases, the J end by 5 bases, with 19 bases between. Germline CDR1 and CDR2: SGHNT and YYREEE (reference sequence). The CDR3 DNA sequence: TGTGCCAGCAGATACGGCCCGGGAGAGAGGGAGACCCAGTACTTC. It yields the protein CASRYGPGERETQYF.

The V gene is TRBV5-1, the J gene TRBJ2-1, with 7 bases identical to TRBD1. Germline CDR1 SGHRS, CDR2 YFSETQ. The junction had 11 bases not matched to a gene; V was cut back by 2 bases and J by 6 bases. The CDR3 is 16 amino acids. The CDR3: CASSLEGASPFNEQFF. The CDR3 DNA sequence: TGCGCCAGCAGCTTAGAGGGGGCTAGCCCCTTCAATGAGCAGTTCTTC.

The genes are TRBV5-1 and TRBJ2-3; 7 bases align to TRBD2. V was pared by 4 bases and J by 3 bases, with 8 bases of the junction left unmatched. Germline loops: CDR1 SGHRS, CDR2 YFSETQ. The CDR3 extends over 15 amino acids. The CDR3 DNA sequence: TGCGCCAGCAGCCACGGACTAGAATTGACAGATACGCAGTATTTT. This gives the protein CASSHGLELTDTQYF.

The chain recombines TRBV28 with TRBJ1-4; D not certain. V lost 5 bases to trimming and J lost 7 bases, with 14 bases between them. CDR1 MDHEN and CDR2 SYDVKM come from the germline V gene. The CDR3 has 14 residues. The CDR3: CASSPPPGPEKLFF. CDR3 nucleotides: TGTGCCAGCAGTCCCCCCCCGGGCCCTGAAAAACTGTTTTTT.

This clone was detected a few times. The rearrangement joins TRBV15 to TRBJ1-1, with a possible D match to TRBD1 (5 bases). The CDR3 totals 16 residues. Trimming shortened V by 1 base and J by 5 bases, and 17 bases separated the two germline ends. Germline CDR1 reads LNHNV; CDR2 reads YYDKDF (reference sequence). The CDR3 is CATSRVGRGLYTEAFF. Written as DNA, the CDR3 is TGTGCCACCAGCAGAGTTGGGAGGGGCCTATATACTGAAGCTTTCTTT.

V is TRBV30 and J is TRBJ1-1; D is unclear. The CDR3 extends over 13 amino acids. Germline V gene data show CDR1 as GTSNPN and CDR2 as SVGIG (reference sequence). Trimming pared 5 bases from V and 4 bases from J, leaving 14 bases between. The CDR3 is CAWAVEVATEAFF. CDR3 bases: TGTGCCTGGGCTGTGGAGGTGGCCACTGAAGCTTTCTTT.

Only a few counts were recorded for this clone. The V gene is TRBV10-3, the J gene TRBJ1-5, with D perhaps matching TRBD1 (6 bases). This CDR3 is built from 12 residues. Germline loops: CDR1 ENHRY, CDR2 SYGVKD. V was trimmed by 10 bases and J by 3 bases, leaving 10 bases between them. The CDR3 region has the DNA TGTGCCACGGGGGCCAACAATCAGCCCCAGCATTTT. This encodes CATGANNQPQHF.

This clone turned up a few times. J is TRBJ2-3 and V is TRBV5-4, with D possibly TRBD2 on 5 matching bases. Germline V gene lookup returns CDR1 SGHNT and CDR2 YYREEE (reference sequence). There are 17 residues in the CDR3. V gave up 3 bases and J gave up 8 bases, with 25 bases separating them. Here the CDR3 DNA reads TGTGCCAGCAGCTCCCCTTCAACGGGAAGCGTAGGAGTTACGCAGTATTTT. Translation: CASSSPSTGSVGVTQYF.

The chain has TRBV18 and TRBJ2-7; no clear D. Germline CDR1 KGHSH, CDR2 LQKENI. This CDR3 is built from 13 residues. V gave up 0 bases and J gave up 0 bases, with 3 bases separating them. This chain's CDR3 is CASSPPSSYEQYV. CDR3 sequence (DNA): TGTGCCAGCTCACCACCTTCCTCCTACGAGCAGTACGTC.

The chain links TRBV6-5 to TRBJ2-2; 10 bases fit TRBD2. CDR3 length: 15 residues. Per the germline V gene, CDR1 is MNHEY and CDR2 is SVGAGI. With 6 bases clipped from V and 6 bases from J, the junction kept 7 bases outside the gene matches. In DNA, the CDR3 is TGTGCCAGCAGCGGACCTAGCGGGGGAGCCGGGGAGCTGTTTTTT. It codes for CASSGPSGGAGELFF.

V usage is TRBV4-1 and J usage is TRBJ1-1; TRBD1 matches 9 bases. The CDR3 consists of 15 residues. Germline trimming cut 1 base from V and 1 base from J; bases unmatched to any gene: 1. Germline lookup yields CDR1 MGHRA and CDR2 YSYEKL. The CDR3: CASSQAGQGNTEAFF. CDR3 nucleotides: TGCGCCAGCAGCCAAGCGGGACAGGGGAACACTGAAGCTTTCTTT.

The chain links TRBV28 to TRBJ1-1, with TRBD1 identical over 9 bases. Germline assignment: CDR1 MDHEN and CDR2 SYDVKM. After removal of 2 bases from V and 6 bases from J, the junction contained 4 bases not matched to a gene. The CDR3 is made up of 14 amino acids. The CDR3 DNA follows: TGTGCCAGCAGTTTAGGGACAGGGTACGCTGAAGCTTTCTTT. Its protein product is CASSLGTGYAEAFF.

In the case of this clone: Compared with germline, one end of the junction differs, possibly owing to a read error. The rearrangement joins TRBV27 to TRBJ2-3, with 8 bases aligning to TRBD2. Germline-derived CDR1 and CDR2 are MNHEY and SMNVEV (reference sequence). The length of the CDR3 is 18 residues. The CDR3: CASSPYPLGGGPTNTQYF. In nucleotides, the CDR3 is TGTGCCAGCAGTCCCTACCCACTTGGCGGGGGGCCCACAAATACGCAGTATTTT.